The next 12 T cell receptor beta chains were all read from a single sample in a study of identical twins. TCRdb recomputed calls from the 5' RACE reads with MiXCR, one row per CDR3 protein. The sample holds about 460,000 distinct CDR3 sequences, approximately 14% seen once. These same data were also listed under a study on yellow fever vaccine responses in identical twins.

The sample consisted of CD4+ T cells sorted from blood. These receptors came from a young woman in good health.

This clonotype was seen a few times. The chain uses TRBV4-2 and TRBJ1-2, with unresolved D. The length of the CDR3 is 14 residues. V lost 0 bases and J lost 3, with 8 bases in between. The germline CDR1 and CDR2 sequences are LGHNA and YNFKEQ. CDR3: CASSQDRADYGYTF. The DNA for the CDR3 is TGTGCCAGCAGCCAAGATAGGGCGGACTATGGCTACACCTTC.

The V gene is TRBV10-2, the J gene TRBJ2-5; D might be TRBD2 (6 bases). The CDR3 extends over 14 amino acids. V was pared by 6 bases and J by 5 bases, with 16 bases between. Germline loops: CDR1 WSHSY, CDR2 SAAADI. The CDR3 bases are TGCGCCAGCAGCGCGACTAGGTCGGGTGAGACCCAGTACTTC. It codes for CASSATRSGETQYF.

The chain has TRBV10-3 and TRBJ2-1, with D tentatively TRBD1 or TRBD2 (5 bases each). With 7 bases removed from V and 5 bases from J, the gap between germline ends came to 18 bases. Germline lookup yields CDR1 ENHRY and CDR2 SYGVKD. The length of the CDR3 is 15 residues. CDR3 nucleotides: TGTGCCATCAACGCGGGCAAAACAGGAAACAATGAGCAGTTCTTC. It codes for CAINAGKTGNNEQFF.

The chain is built from TRBV24-1 and TRBJ2-1; 7 nucleotides align to TRBD2. Germline CDR1 reads KGHDR; CDR2 reads SFDVKD. The CDR3 contains 14 residues. The trim removed 8 bases at V and 4 bases at J, leaving 7 bases unmatched. The CDR3 DNA is TGTGCCACCAACCCGGGAGGAGTTTACAATGAGCAGTTCTTC. It codes for CATNPGGVYNEQFF.

This chain joins TRBV29-1 and TRBJ1-1, with a tentative D call TRBD1 (5 bases). Per germline, CDR1 SQVTM and CDR2 ANQGSEA. The CDR3 contains 13 residues. Trimming left V 4 bases short and J 2 bases short, with 11 bases between. The CDR3 here is CSVVLTVNTEAFF. The CDR3 coding sequence is TGCAGCGTTGTTTTGACAGTTAACACTGAAGCTTTCTTT.

The rearrangement joins TRBV6-1 to TRBJ2-7, with D perhaps given as TRBD1 or TRBD2 (5 bases each). V was pared by 5 bases and J by 7 bases, with 21 bases between. Germline values: CDR1 MNHNS, CDR2 SASEGT. CDR3 length: 15 residues. The CDR3 here is CASSLRPVGTWEQYF. As DNA, the CDR3 is TGTGCCAGCAGTCTGCGGCCCGTCGGGACGTGGGAGCAGTACTTC.

The chain uses TRBV12-3 or TRBV12-4 and TRBJ1-5, with 7 nucleotides matching TRBD1. The ends lost 10 bases at V and 7 bases at J; junction bases unmatched: 13. The CDR3 is made up of 14 amino acids. The CDR3 DNA sequence: TGTGCCACTACACAACAGGGGAGAGGGCAGCCCCAGCATTTT. Residues: CATTQQGRGQPQHF.

This clonotype was counted a few times. This rearrangement joins TRBV29-1 to TRBJ1-4; the match to TRBD1 covers 7 bases. The germline gives CDR1 SQVTM, CDR2 ANQGSEA. This CDR3 is built from 14 residues. The trim removed 4 bases at V and 8 bases at J, leaving 10 bases unmatched. Here the CDR3 DNA reads TGCAGCGTTGCTACCGGGACAGTGGGGGAAAAACTGTTTTTT. Its protein is CSVATGTVGEKLFF.

This clonotype was found many times. CDR3 bases: TGCGCCAGCAGCCAACAGGGTGGGGTCACTGAAGCTTTCTTT. Protein product: CASSQQGGVTEAFF. J is TRBJ1-1 and V is TRBV5-1; possibly TRBD1 for D (6 bases). The V gene lost 4 bases and the J gene lost 4 bases, with 14 bases spanning the gap. Germline CDR1 and CDR2: SGHRS and YFSETQ. The CDR3 spans 14 residues.

This clonotype has a handful of counts. J is TRBJ2-7 and V is TRBV24-1; D is tentatively TRBD1 or TRBD2 (5 bases each). The CDR3 is made up of 13 amino acids. The V end lost 7 bases, the J end lost 3 bases, and 12 bases lay between the germline ends. From germline, CDR1 is KGHDR and CDR2 SFDVKD. The CDR3 nucleotides are TGTGCCACCAGGAGGGGAGATGGCTACGAGCAGTACTTC. Translating it yields CATRRGDGYEQYF.

The sample holds a few counts of this clonotype. V and J are TRBV5-5 and TRBJ1-2, with D unclear. V was shortened by 3 bases and J by 3 bases, with 15 bases between the two germline ends. Germline loops: CDR1 SGHKS, CDR2 YYEKEE (reference sequence). The CDR3 has 15 residues. CDR3 loop: CASSSDSSGYYGYTF. Written as DNA, the CDR3 is TGTGCCAGCAGCTCCGACTCCTCCGGGTACTATGGCTACACCTTC.

This clonotype was picked up many times. V is TRBV5-1 and J is TRBJ2-5, with 9 bases aligning to TRBD2. CDR1 and CDR2 (germline): SGHRS, YFSETQ. CDR3 size: 17 residues. V lost 6 bases to trimming and J lost 1 base; unmatched junction nucleotides: 13. For the CDR3, the DNA is TGCGCCAGCAACAAGGGTAGCGGGGGCCCTACCCAAGAGACCCAGTACTTC. This gives the protein CASNKGSGGPTQETQYF.